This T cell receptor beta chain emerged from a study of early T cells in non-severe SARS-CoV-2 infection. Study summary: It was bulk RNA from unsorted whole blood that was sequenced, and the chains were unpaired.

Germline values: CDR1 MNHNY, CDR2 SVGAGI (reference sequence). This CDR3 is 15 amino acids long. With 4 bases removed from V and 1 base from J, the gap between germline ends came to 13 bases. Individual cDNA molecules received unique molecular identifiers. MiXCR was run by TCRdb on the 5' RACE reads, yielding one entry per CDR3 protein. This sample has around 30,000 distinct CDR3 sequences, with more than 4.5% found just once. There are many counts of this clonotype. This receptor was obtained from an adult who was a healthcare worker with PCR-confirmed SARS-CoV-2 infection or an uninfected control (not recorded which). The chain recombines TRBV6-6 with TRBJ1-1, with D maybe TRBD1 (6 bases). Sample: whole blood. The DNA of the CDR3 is TGTGCCAGCAGTTCGACCGGGACAAAGAACACTGAAGCTTTCTTT. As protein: CASSSTGTKNTEAFF.